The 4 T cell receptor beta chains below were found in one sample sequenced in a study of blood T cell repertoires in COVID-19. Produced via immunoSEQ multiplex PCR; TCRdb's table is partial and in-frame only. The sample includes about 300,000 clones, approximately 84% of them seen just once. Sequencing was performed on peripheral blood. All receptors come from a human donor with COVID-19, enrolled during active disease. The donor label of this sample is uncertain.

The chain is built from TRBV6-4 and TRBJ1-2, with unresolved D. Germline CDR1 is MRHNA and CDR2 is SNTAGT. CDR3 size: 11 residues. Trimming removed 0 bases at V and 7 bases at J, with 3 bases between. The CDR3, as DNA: TGTGCCAGCAGTGACTCGCGTGGCTACACCTTC. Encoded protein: CASSDSRGYTF.

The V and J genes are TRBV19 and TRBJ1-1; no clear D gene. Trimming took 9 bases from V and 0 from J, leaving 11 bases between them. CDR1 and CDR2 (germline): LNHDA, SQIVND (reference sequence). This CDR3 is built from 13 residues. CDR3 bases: TGTGCCAGCCAAACCACTATGAACACTGAAGCTTTCTTT. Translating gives CASQTTMNTEAFF.

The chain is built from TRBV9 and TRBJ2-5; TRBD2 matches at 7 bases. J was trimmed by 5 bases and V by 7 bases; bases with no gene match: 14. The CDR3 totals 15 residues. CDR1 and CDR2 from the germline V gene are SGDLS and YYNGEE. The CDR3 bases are TGTGCCAGCGCCAGTGCCCTAGCGGACGGGGAGACCCAGTACTTC. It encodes CASASALADGETQYF.

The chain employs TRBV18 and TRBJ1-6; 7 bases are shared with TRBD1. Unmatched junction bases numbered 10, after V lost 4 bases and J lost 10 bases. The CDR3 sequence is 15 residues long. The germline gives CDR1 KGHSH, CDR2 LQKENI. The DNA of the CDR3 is TGTGCCAGCTCACAAACGACAGGGTTAGACTCACCCCTCCACTTT. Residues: CASSQTTGLDSPLHF.